One sample yielded the 17 T cell receptor beta chains listed below, sequenced in a study of CD8 T cells in ankylosing spondylitis. TCRdb re-called the 5' RACE reads with MiXCR, one entry per CDR3 protein. The top ten clones hold less than 15% of a sample with under 200,000 distinct CDR3 sequences, roughly 10% of them seen once. The sample was blood, either unsorted or a sorted T cell fraction (not recorded which). Receptors originate from a female donor with ankylosing spondylitis or in good health (not recorded which).

The gene calls are TRBV6-2 or TRBV6-3 and TRBJ2-1; 11 bases align to TRBD2. CDR1 is MNHEY, CDR2 SVGEGT, per germline. The CDR3 is 16 residues long. The V gene end was trimmed by 0 bases and the J gene end by 8 bases; junction bases not matched to a gene: 6. The CDR3 spells CASSYSLAGEGDEQFF. For the CDR3, the DNA is TGTGCCAGCAGTTACTCACTAGCGGGAGAAGGGGATGAGCAGTTCTTC.

This clonotype was observed a single time. The V gene is TRBV9, the J gene TRBJ2-1; 10 bases match TRBD2. Unmatched junction bases numbered 6, after V lost 0 bases and J lost 6 bases. The germline gives CDR1 SGDLS, CDR2 YYNGEE. The CDR3 is made up of 16 amino acids. The CDR3 protein is CASSVVGSGRFNEQFF. The CDR3, as DNA: TGTGCCAGCAGCGTAGTAGGTAGCGGGAGGTTCAATGAGCAGTTCTTC.

This clonotype was seen ten or more times. V and J are TRBV20-1 and TRBJ2-1; tentatively, D is TRBD2 (6 bases). The V end was cut by 3 bases, the J end by 4 bases, with 16 bases between. Germline V gives CDR1 DFQATT, CDR2 SNEGSKA (reference sequence). The CDR3 is 15 residues long. CDR3 bases: TGCAGTGCTAGTTCATTAGCGGCATTGTACAATGAGCAGTTCTTC. It encodes CSASSLAALYNEQFF.

The table lists this clonotype with many counts. This rearrangement joins TRBV9 to TRBJ2-1; D perhaps matches TRBD2 (5 bases). Trimming cost V 0 bases and J 6 bases, with 10 bases left between them. The CDR3 consists of 14 residues. CDR1 and CDR2 (germline): SGDLS, YYNGEE. CDR3 in amino acids: CASSVGISANEQFF. The CDR3, as DNA: TGTGCCAGCAGCGTAGGAATTAGCGCCAATGAGCAGTTCTTC.

With regard to this clonotype: This clone may be a read error of a much larger clone one base away. Here the CDR3 DNA reads TGCGCCAGCAGCCGGAACAGGGGGCGAGTGGAGACCCAGTACTTC. It specifies CASSRNRGRVETQYF. The chain is built from TRBV4-3 and TRBJ2-5; 9 bases are a match to TRBD1. Germline V gene sequence: CDR1 LGHNA, CDR2 YSLEER. This CDR3 has 15 amino acids. The ends lost 4 bases at V and 5 bases at J; junction bases unmatched: 8.

This clonotype has at least ten counts. The rearrangement links TRBV4-1 to TRBJ1-1; 7 nucleotides agree with TRBD1. CDR1 MGHRA and CDR2 YSYEKL come from the germline V gene. CDR3 size: 15 residues. V trimming: 4 bases; J trimming: 0 bases; junction bases outside the gene matches: 5. CDR3: CASSLSGTVNTEAFF. CDR3 sequence (DNA): TGCGCCAGCAGCCTCTCCGGGACAGTGAACACTGAAGCTTTCTTT.

This clonotype was detected ten times or more. J is TRBJ2-5 and V is TRBV11-2, with 8 bases fitting TRBD1. V was clipped by 10 bases and J by 2 bases; unmatched bases: 3. Per germline, CDR1 SGHAT and CDR2 FQNNGV. The CDR3 sequence is 12 residues long. In DNA, the CDR3 is TGTGCCATCGGGGACAGGCAAGAGACCCAGTACTTC. It encodes CAIGDRQETQYF.

The chain couples TRBV28 to TRBJ2-7; no definite D call. V lost 6 bases and J lost 6, with 9 bases in between. Germline loops: CDR1 MDHEN, CDR2 SYDVKM. CDR3 size: 11 residues. CDR3 sequence (DNA): TGTGCCAGCAGAAACATTGGCGAGCAGTACTTC. It encodes CASRNIGEQYF.

This clonotype was seen only a few times. The chain combines TRBV7-3 with TRBJ2-1, with D perhaps given as TRBD1 or TRBD2 (5 bases each). CDR1 SGHTA and CDR2 FQGTGA come from the germline V gene. The CDR3 is 13 amino acids. V shed 8 bases and J shed 5 bases, with 13 bases lying between them. CDR3 nucleotide sequence: TGTGCCAGCTCCCGGGACGACGACAATGAGCAGTTCTTC. It encodes CASSRDDDNEQFF.

V gene TRBV27 combines with J gene TRBJ2-2; D unresolved. The length of the CDR3 is 14 residues. Deletions cut 0 bases from V and 6 bases from J, with 8 bases between. Germline V gene sequence: CDR1 MNHEY, CDR2 SMNVEV (reference sequence). This chain's CDR3 is CASSLSGYAGELFF. CDR3 in DNA: TGTGCCAGCAGTTTATCGGGATACGCCGGGGAGCTGTTTTTT.

This clonotype showed up many times. V and J are TRBV19 and TRBJ2-7, with D perhaps matching TRBD1 (5 bases). The V gene's germline CDR1 is LNHDA and CDR2 SQIVND (reference sequence). The CDR3 is 13 residues long. The V and J ends lost 5 bases and 3 bases respectively, with 11 bases between them. Here the CDR3 reads CASSWGGSYEQYF. CDR3 coding DNA: TGTGCCAGTAGTTGGGGCGGAAGCTACGAGCAGTACTTC.

This clonotype showed up just a few times. The rearrangement links TRBV7-9 to TRBJ1-1, with D possibly being TRBD1 (5 bases). The ends were cut back, 5 bases at V and 7 bases at J, with 11 bases in the middle. Germline V gene data show CDR1 as SEHNR and CDR2 as FQNEAQ (reference sequence). The CDR3 spans 12 residues. CDR3 nucleotides: TGTGCCAGCAGCGGGGACGGAAATGAAGCTTTCTTT. Translated, it gives CASSGDGNEAFF. The full variable domain, its missing parts supplied by reference TRBV7-9 and TRBJ1-1, is DTGVSQNPRHKITKRGQNVTFRCDPISEHNRLYWYRQTLGQGPEFLTYFQNEAQLEKSRLLSDRFSAERPKGSFSTLEIQRTEQGDSAMYLCASSGDGNEAFFGQGTRLTVV.

This clonotype turned up a few times. The chain employs TRBV27 and TRBJ1-6; 7 bases map to TRBD1. The CDR3 has 13 residues. Per the germline V gene, CDR1 is MNHEY and CDR2 is SMNVEV (reference sequence). V gave up 7 bases and J gave up 8 bases; unmatched junction bases: 5. DNA of the CDR3: TGTGCCAGCAAGACGACAGGGCATTCACCCCTCCACTTT. Translated, it gives CASKTTGHSPLHF.

This clonotype was observed at least ten times. The gene calls are TRBV5-6 and TRBJ2-1; no clear D. The CDR3 consists of 13 residues. Germline V gives CDR1 SGHDT, CDR2 YYEEEE. V was cut by 5 bases and J by 7 bases, with 13 bases left in between. The CDR3 DNA reads as TGTGCCAGCAGAGGCTCCTCGGTGAATGAGCAGTTCTTC. Encoded protein: CASRGSSVNEQFF.

This clonotype was counted at least ten times. The chain links TRBV12-3 or TRBV12-4 to TRBJ2-3; TRBD2 is a possible D gene (5 bases). The CDR3 runs 12 residues. Trimming removed 6 bases from V and 2 bases from J, with 6 bases in between. CDR3 sequence (DNA): TGTGCCAGCAGGGACTTCACAGATACGCAGTATTTT. Amino acids: CASRDFTDTQYF.

This clonotype was recorded a few times. The chain carries TRBV3-1 and TRBJ2-3; D possibly corresponds to TRBD2 (5 bases). V was clipped by 1 base and J by 6 bases, with 14 bases between them. Germline CDR1 and CDR2: LGHDT and YNNKEL (reference sequence). This CDR3 is built from 15 residues. CDR3 sequence (DNA): TGTGCCAGCAGCCAAGGCCAAATCGGGAAGGATACGCAGTATTTT. This encodes CASSQGQIGKDTQYF.

DNA for the CDR3: TGTGCCAGCAGCCCGGGACTACAAAACAATGAGCAGTTCTTC. This translates into CASSPGLQNNEQFF. This chain connects TRBV13 to TRBJ2-1, with 7 bases matching TRBD2. CDR1 PRHDT and CDR2 FYEKMQ come from the germline V gene (reference sequence). V shed 5 bases and J 5 bases; nucleotides not matched to a gene: 6. This CDR3 is built from 14 residues.